This entry concerns a single TCR beta chain. TCRdb's table, derived via immunoSEQ multiplex PCR, lists solely in-frame clones and lacks some. The sample shows 65,000 to 85,000 clones, roughly 97% of them seen only once. This entry is derived from a study of technical replicates of blood from several donors. Germline assignment: CDR1 MNHEY and CDR2 SVGAGI. CDR3 length equals 14 residues. J lost 5 bases, V lost 5 bases, and 8 bases had no gene match. Specimen: T cells isolated from PBMCs. This TCR was recovered from a human donor in good health. J is TRBJ2-5 and V is TRBV6-5; 7 bases align to TRBD1. The CDR3 loop is CASSRTGFGETQYF. CDR3 nucleotides: TGTGCCAGCAGTAGGACAGGCTTTGGGGAGACCCAGTACTTC.